This T cell receptor (beta chain) originates from a study of human T cells and chemical hapten exposure. In the source study's methods: TCRs per sample had a median of roughly 93,000 and ranged from about 20,000 to 700,000. Using its own MiXCR run on the RACE reads, TCRdb lists one record per CDR3 protein. The V and J calls come from TCRdb's annotation, not from the publication. The sample includes about 31,000 distinct CDR3 sequences, 6.5% to 9% of them seen just once. General study results and limits: Once DPC sensitization occurred, TCRs above 1 in 1000 frequency showed no change.

This clonotype was observed many times. Its antigen is unidentified. CDR1 and CDR2 from the germline V gene are SGHDT and YYEEEE. This CDR3 is built from 15 residues. V lost 2 bases, J lost 6 bases, and 9 bases stayed unmatched. Time point given: healthy volunteer bleed at 2 weeks. Total RNA was extracted from unfractionated whole blood. V is TRBV5-6 and J is TRBJ2-7; 9 bases fit TRBD1. The sequence came from a human donor in good health. Some clones in this sample may be carry-over from other donors' samples. Material for sequencing was whole blood. The CDR3 DNA reads TGTGCCAGCAGCTTAAGTCCGGGACAGGGTCGCGAGCAGTACTTC. Its protein is CASSLSPGQGREQYF.